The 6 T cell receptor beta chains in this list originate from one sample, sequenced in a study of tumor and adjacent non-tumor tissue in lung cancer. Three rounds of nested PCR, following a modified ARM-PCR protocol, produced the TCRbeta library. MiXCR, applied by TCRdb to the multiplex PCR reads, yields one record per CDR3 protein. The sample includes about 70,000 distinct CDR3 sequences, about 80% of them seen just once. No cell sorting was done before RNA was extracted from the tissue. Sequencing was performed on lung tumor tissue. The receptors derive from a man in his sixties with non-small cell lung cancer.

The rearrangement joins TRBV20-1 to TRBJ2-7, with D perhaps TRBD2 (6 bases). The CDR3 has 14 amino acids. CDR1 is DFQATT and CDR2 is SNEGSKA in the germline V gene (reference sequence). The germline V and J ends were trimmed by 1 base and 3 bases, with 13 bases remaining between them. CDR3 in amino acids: CSARVGGDIYEQYF. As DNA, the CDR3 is TGCAGTGCTAGAGTTGGCGGGGATATCTACGAGCAGTACTTC.

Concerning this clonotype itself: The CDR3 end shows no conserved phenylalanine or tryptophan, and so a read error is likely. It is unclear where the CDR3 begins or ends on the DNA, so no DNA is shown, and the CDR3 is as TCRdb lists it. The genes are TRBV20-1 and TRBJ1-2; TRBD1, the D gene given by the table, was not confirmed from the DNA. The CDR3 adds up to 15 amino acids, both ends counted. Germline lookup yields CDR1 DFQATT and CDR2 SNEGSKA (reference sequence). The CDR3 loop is CSARDKQGSYYGYTL.

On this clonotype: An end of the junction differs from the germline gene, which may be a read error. CDR3 loop: CASRSGPVEAYDYTF. Written as DNA, the CDR3 is TGTGCCAGCAGGTCCGGGCCAGTTGAAGCCTATGACTACACCTTC. The chain links TRBV6-1 to TRBJ1-2; D is ambiguous. Germline V gene sequence: CDR1 MNHNS, CDR2 SASEGT. The CDR3 totals 15 residues.

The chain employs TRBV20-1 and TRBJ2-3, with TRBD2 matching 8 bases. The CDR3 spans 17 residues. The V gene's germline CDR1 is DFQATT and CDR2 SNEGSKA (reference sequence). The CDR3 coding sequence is TGCAGCGCCCCTCTCGCGGGAGGCCCCCCTAACACCGATACGCAGTATTTT. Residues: CSAPLAGGPPNTDTQYF.

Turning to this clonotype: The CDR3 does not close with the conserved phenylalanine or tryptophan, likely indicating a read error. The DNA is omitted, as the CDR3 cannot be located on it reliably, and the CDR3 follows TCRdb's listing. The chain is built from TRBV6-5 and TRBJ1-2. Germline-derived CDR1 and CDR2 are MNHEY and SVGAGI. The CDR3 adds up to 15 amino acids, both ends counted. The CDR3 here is CASSYSGGGADGYTL.

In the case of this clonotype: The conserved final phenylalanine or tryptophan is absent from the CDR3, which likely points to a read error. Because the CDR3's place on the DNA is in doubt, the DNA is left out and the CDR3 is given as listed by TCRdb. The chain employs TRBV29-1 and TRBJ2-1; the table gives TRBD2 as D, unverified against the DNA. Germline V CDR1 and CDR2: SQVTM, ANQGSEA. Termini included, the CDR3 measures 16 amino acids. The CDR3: CSVESMLAGDYNEHFY.